This record looks at one TCR beta chain sequence and its context. Its target is unknown. Its ends do not fully match the called genes, so a read error is possible. This record comes from a study of cytomegalovirus exposure and HLA in healthy donors. Study-level points and caveats: Rarity characterized most TCR sequences, yet some public TCRs appeared in many donors. According to an earlier analysis, most TCR beta V segments yielded productive rearrangements about 90% or about 30% of the time.

13 Jbeta primers and 60 Vbeta primers were used for the PCR. Under the authors' procedure: Among the unique TCR beta chains that a later analysis counted, about 81 million in all, 9.5 million to 11 million were shared. The repertoire was sequenced with immunoSEQ multiplex PCR; TCRdb's copy has only in-frame clones and lacks some. V and J calls and clone size follow that table, whereas D and trimming were derived from the DNA. Among about 160,000 clones listed, around 81% were seen once. The sequence derives from a middle-aged man in good health and CMV-seronegative. The material sequenced was PBMCs.

CDR3 region: CSSSLSSSFYGYTF. The CDR3 nucleotides read TGTTCCAGCAGCTTATCGTCGAGCTTCTATGGCTACACCTTC. The chain carries TRBV7-9 and TRBJ1-2; D gene unclear. CDR1 is SEHNR, CDR2 FQNEAQ, per germline (reference sequence). The CDR3 spans 14 residues.